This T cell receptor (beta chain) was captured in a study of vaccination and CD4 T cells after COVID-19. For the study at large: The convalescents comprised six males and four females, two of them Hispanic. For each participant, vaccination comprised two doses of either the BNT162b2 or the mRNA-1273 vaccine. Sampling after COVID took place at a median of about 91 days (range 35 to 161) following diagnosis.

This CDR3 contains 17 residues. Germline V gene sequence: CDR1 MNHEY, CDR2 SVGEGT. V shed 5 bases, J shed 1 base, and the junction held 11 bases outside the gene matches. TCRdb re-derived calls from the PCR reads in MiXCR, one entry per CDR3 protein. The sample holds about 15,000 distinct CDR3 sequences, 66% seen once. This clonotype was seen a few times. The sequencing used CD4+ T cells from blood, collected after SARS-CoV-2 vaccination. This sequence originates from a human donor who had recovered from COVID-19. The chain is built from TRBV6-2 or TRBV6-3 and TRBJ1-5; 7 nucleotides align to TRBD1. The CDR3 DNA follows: TGTGCCAGCAGTCCCCACAGGGGAGATTTGAGCAATCAGCCCCAGCATTTT. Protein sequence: CASSPHRGDLSNQPQHF.